The clone carrying this T cell receptor (beta chain) was seen a single time. Its antigen is not identified. Expansion of antigen-specific CD4+ T cells with viral peptide pools was carried out by the ViraFEST assay before sequencing. At the end of about 9 days of culture, CD4+ T cells were isolated. Recipients of the vaccine had no prior SARS-CoV-2 infection and negative nucleocapsid antibodies. The data were obtained in a study of vaccination effects on CD4 cells after COVID-19. Trimming took 5 bases from V and 7 from J, leaving 15 bases between them. The CDR3 is made up of 14 amino acids. Germline CDR1 and CDR2: SGHRS and YFSETQ. This table comes from immunoSEQ multiplex PCR, and its TCRdb copy is limited to in-frame clones, with some not included. This sample has 40,000 to 50,000 clones, with more than 65% found just once.

This clonotype was sampled from a human donor who received a COVID-19 vaccine. The V call is TRBV5-1, the J call TRBJ1-4; D gene ambiguous. This material consisted of CD4+ T cells from PBMCs cultured with HCoV-NL63 spike peptides, taken before COVID-19 vaccination. The CDR3 region is CASRRTGISEKLFF. The CDR3 DNA follows: TGCGCCAGCAGACGAACGGGGATTAGTGAAAAACTGTTTTTT.